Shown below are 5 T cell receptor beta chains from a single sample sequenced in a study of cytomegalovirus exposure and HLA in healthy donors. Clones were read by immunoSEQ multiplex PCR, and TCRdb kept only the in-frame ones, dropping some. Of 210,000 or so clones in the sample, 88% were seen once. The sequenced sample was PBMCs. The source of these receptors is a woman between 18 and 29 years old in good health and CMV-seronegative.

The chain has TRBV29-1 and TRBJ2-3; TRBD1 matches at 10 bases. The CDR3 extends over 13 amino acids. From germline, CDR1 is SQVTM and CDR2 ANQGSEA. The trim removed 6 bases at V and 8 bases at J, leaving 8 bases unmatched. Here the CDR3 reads CSVLSGTGVTQYF. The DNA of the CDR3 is TGCAGCGTCCTTAGCGGGACAGGGGTTACGCAGTATTTT.

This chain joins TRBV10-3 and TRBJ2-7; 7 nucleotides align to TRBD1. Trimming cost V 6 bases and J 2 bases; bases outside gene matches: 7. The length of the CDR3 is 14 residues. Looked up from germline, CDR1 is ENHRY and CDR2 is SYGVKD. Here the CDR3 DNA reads TGTGCCATCAGAGACCAAGACAGGGCCTACGAGCAGTACTTC. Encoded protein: CAIRDQDRAYEQYF.

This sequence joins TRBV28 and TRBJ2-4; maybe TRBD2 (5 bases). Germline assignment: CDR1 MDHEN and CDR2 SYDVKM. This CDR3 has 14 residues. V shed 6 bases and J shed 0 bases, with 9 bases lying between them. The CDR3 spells CASSTAGAKNIQYF. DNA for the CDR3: TGTGCCAGCAGCACCGCGGGAGCCAAAAACATTCAGTACTTC.

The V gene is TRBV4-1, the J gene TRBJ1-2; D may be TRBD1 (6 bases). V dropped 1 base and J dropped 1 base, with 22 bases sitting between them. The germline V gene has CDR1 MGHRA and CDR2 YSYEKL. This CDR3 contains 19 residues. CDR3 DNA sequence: TGCGCCAGCAGCCAAGGACCCCCGCAATCGACAGGACTTAACTATGGCTACACCTTC. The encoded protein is CASSQGPPQSTGLNYGYTF.

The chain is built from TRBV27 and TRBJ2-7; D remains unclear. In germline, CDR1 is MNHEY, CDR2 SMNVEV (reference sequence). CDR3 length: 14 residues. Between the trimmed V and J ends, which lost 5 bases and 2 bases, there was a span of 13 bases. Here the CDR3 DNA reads TGTGCCAGCAGTCCCCGATTGTCAGCCTACGAGCAGTACTTC. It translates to CASSPRLSAYEQYF.